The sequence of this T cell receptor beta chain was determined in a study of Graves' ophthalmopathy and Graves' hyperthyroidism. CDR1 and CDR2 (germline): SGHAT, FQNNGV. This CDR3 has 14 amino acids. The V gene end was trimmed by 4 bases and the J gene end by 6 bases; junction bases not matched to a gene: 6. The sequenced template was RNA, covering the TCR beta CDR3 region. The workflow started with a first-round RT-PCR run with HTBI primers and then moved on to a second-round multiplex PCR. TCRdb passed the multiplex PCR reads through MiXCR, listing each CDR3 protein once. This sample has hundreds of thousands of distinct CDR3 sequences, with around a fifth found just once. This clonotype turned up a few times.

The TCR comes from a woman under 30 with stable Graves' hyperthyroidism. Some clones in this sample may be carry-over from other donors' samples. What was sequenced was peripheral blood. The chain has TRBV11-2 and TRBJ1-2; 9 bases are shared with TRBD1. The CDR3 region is CASSSTGGVDGYTF. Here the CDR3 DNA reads TGTGCCAGCAGCTCGACAGGGGGTGTGGATGGCTACACCTTC.